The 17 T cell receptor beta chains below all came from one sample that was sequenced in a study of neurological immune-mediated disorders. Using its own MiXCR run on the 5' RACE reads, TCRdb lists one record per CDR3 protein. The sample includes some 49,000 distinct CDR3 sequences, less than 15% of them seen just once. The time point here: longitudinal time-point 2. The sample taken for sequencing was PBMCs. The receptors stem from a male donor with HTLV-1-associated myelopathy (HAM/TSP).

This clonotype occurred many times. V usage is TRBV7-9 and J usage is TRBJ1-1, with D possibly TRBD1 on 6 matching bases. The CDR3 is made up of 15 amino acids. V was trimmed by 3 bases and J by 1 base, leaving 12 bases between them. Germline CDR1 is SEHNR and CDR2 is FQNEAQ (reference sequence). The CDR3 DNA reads TGTGCCAGCAGCTTTCAGACAGGAGGGAACACTGAAGCTTTCTTT. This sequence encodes CASSFQTGGNTEAFF.

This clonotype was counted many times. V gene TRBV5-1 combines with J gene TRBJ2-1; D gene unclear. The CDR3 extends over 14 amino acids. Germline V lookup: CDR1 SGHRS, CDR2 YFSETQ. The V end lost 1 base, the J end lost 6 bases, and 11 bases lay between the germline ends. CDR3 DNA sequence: TGCGCCAGCAGCTTGAGACGGTACCCCAATGAGCAGTTCTTC. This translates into CASSLRRYPNEQFF.

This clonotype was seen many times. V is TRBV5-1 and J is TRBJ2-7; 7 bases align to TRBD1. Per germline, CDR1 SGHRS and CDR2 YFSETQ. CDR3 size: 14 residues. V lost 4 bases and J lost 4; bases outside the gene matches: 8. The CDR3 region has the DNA TGCGCCAGCAGCACCGGGACAGCCCCATACGAGCAGTACTTC. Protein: CASSTGTAPYEQYF.

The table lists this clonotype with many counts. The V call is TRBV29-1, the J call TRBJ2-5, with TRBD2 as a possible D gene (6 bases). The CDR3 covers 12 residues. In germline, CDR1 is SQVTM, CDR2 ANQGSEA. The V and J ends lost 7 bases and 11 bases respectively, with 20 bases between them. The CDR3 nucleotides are TGCAGCGCCGCCGGGGGAGCCCTCGGACAGTACTTC. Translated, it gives CSAAGGALGQYF.

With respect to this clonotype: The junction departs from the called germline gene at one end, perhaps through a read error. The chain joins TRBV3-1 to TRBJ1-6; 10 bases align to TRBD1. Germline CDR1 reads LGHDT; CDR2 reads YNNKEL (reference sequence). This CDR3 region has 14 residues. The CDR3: CTRSQGTGVSPLHF. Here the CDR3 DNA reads TGTACCAGAAGCCAAGGGACAGGGGTTTCACCCCTCCACTTT.

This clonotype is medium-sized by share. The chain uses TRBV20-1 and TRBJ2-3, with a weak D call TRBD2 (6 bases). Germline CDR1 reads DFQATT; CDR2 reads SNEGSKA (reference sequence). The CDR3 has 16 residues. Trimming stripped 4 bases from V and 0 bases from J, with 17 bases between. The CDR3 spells CSATSPRGISTDTQYF. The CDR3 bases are TGCAGTGCTACCTCTCCGCGGGGTATAAGCACAGATACGCAGTATTTT.

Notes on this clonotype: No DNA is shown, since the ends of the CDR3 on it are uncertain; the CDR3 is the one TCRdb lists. CDR3 protein: CASSFYICSARDRQVETEAFF. The chain combines TRBV7-8 with TRBJ1-1. The CDR3 is 21 residues long, counting both termini. Per the germline V gene, CDR1 is SGHVS and CDR2 is FQNEAQ.

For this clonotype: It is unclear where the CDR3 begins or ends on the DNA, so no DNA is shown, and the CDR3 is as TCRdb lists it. The CDR3: CASSFYICSARPSGGVYNEQFF. The gene calls are TRBV7-2 and TRBJ2-1; the DNA was not used to check the table's D call, TRBD2. CDR1 and CDR2 (germline): SGHTA, FQGNSA. A total of 22 residues make up the CDR3, ends included.

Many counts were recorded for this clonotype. CDR3 residues: CAISDPGLAGGAYEQYF. CDR3 nucleotide sequence: TGTGCCATCAGTGACCCGGGGTTGGCGGGGGGTGCGTACGAGCAGTACTTC. The chain combines TRBV10-3 with TRBJ2-7; 8 positions agree with TRBD2. J lost 4 bases, V lost 3 bases, and 14 bases had no gene match. This CDR3 has 17 amino acids. CDR1 is ENHRY and CDR2 is SYGVKD in the germline V gene.

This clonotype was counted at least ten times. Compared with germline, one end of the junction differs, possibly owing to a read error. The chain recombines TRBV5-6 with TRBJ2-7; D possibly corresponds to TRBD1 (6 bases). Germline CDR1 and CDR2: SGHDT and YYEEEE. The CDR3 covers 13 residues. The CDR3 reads CASSSQHGTRLSF. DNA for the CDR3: TGTGCCAGCAGCTCCCAACACGGGACAAGACTCTCCTTC.

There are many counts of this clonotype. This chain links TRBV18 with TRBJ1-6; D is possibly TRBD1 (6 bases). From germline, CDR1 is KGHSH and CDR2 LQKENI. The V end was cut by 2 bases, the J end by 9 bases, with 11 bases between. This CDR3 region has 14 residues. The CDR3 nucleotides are TGTGCCAGCTCACCATTGGGGGGCGTTTCACCCCTCCACTTT. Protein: CASSPLGGVSPLHF.

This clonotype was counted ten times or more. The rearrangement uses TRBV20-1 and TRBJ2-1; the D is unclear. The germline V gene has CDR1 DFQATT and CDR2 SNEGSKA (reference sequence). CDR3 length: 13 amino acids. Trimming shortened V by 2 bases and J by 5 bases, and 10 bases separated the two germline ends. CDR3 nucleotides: TGCAGTGCTAGATCCGGTAGAAACAATGAGCAGTTCTTC. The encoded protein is CSARSGRNNEQFF.

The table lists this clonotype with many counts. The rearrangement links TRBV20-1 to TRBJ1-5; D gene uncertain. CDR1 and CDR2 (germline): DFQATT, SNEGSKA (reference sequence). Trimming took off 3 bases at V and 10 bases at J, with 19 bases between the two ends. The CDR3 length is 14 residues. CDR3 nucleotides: TGCAGTGCTAGTCTCGACGCCAATTTGCGACCCCAGCATTTT. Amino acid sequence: CSASLDANLRPQHF.

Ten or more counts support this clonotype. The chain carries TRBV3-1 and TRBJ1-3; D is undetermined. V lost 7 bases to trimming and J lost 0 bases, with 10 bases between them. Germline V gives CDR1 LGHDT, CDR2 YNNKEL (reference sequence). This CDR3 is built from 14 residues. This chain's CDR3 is CASTPVHSGNTIYF. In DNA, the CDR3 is TGTGCCAGCACCCCGGTTCACTCTGGAAACACCATATATTTT.

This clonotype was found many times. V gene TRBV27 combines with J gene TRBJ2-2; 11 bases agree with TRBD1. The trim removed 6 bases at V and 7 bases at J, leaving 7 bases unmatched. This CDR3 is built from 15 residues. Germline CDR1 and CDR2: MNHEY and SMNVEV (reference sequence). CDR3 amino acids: CASRRGTGGDGELFF. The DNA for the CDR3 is TGTGCCAGCAGGCGTGGGACAGGGGGTGACGGGGAGCTGTTTTTT.

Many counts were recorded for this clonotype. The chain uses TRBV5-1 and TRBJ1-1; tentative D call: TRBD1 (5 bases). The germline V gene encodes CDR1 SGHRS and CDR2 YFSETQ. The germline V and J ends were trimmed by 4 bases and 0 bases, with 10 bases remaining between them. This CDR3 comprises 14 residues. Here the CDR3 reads CASSGGPMNTEAFF. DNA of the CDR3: TGCGCCAGCAGCGGGGGACCGATGAACACTGAAGCTTTCTTT.

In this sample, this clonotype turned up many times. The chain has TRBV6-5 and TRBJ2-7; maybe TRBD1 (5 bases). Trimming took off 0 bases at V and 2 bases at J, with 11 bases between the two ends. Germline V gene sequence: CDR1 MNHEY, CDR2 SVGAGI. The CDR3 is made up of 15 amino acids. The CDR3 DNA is TGTGCCAGCAGTTACTCCCAGGGAACGGCCTACGAGCAGTACTTC. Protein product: CASSYSQGTAYEQYF.